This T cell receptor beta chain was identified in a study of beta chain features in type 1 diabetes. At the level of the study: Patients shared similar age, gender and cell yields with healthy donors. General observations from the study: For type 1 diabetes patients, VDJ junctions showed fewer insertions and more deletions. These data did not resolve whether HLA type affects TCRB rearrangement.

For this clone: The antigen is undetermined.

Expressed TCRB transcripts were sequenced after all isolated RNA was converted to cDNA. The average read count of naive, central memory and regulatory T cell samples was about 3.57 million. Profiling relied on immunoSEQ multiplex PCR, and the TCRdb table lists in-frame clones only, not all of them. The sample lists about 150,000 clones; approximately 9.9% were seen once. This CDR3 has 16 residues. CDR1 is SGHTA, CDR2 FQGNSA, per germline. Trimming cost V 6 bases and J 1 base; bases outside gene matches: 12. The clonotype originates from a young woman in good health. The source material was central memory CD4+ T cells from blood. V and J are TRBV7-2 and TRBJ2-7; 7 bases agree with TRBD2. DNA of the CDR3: TGTGCCAGCAGTTTCTCTTCGGGCGGGGGATCCTACGAGCAGTACTTC. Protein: CASSFSSGGGSYEQYF.